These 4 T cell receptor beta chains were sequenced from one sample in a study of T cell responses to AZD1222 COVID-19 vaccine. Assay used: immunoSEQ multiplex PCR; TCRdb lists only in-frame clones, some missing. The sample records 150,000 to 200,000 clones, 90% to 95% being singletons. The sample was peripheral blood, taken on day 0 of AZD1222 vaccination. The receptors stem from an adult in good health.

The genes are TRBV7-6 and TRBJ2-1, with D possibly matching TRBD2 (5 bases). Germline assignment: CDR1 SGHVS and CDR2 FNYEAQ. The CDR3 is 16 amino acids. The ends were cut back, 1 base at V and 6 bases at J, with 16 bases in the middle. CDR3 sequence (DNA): TGTGCCAGCAGCTTAGTCATGGGCCGGGGTGCCAATGAGCAGTTCTTC. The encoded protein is CASSLVMGRGANEQFF.

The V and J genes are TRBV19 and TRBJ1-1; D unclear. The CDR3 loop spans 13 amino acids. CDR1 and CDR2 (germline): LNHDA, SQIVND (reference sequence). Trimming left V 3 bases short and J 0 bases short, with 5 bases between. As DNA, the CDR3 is TGTGCCAGTAGTATTCAGGTGAACACTGAAGCTTTCTTT. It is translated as CASSIQVNTEAFF.

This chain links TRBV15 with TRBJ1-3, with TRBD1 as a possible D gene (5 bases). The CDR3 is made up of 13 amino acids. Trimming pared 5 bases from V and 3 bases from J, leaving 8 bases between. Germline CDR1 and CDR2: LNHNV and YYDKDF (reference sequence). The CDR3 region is CATSSGYGNTIYF. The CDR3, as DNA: TGTGCCACCAGCTCAGGGTATGGAAACACCATATATTTT. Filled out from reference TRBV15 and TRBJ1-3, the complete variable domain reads DAMVIQNPRYQVTQFGKPVTLSCSQTLNHNVMYWYQQKSSQAPKLLFHYYDKDFNNEADTPDNFQSRRPNTSFCFLDIRSPGLGDTAMYLCATSSGYGNTIYFGEGSWLTVV.

CDR3 DNA sequence: TGTGCCAGCAGCTTGGGGACAGAGAATGAAAAACTGTTTTTT. Protein product: CASSLGTENEKLFF. J is TRBJ1-4 and V is TRBV5-4; tentatively, D is TRBD1 (6 bases). The CDR3 covers 14 residues. V lost 0 bases and J 5 bases, leaving 8 bases between the germline ends. Germline lookup yields CDR1 SGHNT and CDR2 YYREEE (reference sequence).